This T cell receptor beta chain was sequenced for a study of response to subunit inactivated influenza vaccine. MiXCR was run by TCRdb on the RT-PCR reads, yielding one entry per CDR3 protein. The data hold 800,000 or so distinct CDR3 sequences, with about 20% observed a single time. Between the trimmed V and J ends, which lost 3 bases and 4 bases, there was a span of 15 bases. Germline CDR1 is SEHNR and CDR2 is FQNEAQ (reference sequence). The CDR3 has 15 residues. Study observations and caveats: Authors suggested few new T cells are recruited by each seasonal influenza vaccination.

A word on this clonotype: What it recognizes is unknown.

The origin of this receptor is a man in his forties or fifties who received an inactivated influenza vaccine. This material consisted of PBMCs from blood, taken 4 to 6 days after vaccination. The chain employs TRBV7-9 and TRBJ2-5, with D perhaps being TRBD1 or TRBD2 (5 bases each). In DNA, the CDR3 is TGTGCCAGCAGCTTTCTTCGTCCGGGACCAGAGACCCAGTACTTC. It encodes CASSFLRPGPETQYF.